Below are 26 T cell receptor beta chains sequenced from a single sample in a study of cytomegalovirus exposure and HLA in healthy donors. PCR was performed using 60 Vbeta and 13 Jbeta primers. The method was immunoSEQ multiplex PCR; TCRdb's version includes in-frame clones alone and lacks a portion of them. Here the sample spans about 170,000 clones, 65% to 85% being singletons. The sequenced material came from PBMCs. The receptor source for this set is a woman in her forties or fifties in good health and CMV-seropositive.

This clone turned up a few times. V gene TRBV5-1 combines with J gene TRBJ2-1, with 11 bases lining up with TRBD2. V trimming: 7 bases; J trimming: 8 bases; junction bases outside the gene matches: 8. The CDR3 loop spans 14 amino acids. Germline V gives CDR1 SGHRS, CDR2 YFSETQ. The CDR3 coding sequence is TGCGCCAGCTTTAGGACTAGCGGGTCCTATGAGCAGTTCTTC. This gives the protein CASFRTSGSYEQFF.

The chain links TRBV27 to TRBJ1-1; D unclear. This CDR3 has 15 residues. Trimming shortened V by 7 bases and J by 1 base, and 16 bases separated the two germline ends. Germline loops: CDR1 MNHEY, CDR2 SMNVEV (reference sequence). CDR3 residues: CASMRYASGNTEAFF. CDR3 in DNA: TGTGCCAGCATGAGATATGCCTCGGGGAACACTGAAGCTTTCTTT.

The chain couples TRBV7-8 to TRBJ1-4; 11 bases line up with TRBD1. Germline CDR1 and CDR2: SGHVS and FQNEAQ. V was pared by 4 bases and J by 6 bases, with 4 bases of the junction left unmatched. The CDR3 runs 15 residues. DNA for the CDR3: TGTGCCAGCAGCTCCGGACAGGGGGCGTATGAAAAACTGTTTTTT. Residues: CASSSGQGAYEKLFF.

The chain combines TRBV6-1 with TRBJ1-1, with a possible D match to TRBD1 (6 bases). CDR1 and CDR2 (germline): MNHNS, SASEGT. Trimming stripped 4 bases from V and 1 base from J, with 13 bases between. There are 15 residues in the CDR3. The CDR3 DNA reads TGTGCCAGCAGTGCATACAGGGCTTCGAACACTGAAGCTTTCTTT. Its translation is CASSAYRASNTEAFF.

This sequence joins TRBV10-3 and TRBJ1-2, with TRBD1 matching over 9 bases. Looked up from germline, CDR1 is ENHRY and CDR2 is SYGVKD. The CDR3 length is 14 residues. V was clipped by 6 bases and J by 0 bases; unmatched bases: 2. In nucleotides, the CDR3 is TGTGCCATCAGGGACAGGGGATCTAACTATGGCTACACCTTC. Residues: CAIRDRGSNYGYTF.

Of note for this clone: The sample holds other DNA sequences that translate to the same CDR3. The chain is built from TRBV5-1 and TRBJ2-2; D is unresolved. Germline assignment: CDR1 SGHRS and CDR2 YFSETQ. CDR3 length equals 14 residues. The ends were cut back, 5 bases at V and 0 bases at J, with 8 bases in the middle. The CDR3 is CASSLAANTGELFF. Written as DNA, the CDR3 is TGCGCCAGCAGTCTTGCAGCGAACACCGGGGAGCTGTTTTTT.

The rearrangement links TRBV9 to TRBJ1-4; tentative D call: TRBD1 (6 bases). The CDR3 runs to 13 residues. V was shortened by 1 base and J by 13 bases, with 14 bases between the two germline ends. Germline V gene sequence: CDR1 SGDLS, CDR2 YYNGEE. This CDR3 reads CASSVNPGDRLFF. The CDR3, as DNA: TGTGCCAGCAGCGTAAATCCAGGGGATAGACTGTTTTTT.

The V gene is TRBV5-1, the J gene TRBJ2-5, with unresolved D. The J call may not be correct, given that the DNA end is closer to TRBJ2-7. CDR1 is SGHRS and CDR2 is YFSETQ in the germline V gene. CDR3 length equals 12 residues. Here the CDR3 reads CASSGSGYEQYF. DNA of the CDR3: TGCGCCAGCAGCGGCTCAGGCTACGAGCAGTACTTC.

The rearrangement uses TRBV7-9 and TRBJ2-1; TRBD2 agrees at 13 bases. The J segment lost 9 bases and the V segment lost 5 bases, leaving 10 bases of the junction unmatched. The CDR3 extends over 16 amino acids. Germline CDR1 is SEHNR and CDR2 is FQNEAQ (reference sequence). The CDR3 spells CASSLLAGGPGGEQFF. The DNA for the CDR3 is TGTGCCAGCAGCCTACTAGCGGGAGGGCCGGGGGGTGAGCAGTTCTTC.

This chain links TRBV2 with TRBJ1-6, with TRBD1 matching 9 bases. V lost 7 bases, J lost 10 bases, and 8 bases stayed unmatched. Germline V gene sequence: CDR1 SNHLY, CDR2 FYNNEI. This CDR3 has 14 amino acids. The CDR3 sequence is CASNPGQGLSPLHF. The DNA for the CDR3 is TGTGCCAGCAACCCGGGACAGGGTTTGTCACCCCTCCACTTT.

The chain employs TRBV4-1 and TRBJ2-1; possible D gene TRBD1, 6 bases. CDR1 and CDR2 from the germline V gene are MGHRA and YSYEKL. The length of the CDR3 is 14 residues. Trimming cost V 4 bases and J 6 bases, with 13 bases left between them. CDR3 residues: CASSPTAGVNEQFF. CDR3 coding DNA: TGCGCCAGCAGCCCTACCGCAGGGGTCAATGAGCAGTTCTTC.

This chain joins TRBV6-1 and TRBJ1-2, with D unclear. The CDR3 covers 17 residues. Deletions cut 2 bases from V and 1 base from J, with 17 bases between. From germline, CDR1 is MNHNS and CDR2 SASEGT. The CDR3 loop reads CASSESPLPGFNYGYTF. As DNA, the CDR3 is TGTGCCAGCAGTGAAAGTCCCCTACCAGGTTTTAACTATGGCTACACCTTC.

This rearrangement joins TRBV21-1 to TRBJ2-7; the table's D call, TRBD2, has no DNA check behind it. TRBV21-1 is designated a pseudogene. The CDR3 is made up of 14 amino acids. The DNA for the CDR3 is TGTGCCAGCGGCGTAGCCATCTTTTCCTACGAGCAGTACTTC. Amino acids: CASGVAIFSYEQYF.

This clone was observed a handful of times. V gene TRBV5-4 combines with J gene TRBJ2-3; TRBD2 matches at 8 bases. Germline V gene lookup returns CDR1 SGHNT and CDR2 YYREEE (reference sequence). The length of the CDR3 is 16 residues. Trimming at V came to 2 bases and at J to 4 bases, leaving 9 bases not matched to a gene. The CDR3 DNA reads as TGTGCCAGCAGCTTTAGACGAAGCGGGAGACCAGATACGCAGTATTTT. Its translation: CASSFRRSGRPDTQYF.

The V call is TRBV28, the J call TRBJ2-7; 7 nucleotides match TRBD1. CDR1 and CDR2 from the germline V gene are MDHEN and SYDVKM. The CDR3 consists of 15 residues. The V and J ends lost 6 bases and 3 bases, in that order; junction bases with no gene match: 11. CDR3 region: CASSLAGGIVYEQYF. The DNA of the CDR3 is TGTGCCAGCAGCCTTGCAGGGGGAATCGTCTACGAGCAGTACTTC.

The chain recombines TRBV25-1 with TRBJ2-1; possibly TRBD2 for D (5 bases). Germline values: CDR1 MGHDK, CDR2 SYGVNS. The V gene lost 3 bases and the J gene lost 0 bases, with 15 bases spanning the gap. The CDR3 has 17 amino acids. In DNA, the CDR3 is TGTGCCAGCAGTGAGTCCATAGGAGCGGCCTCCTACAATGAGCAGTTCTTC. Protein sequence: CASSESIGAASYNEQFF. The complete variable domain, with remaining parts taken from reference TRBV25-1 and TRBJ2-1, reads EADIYQTPRYLVIGTGKKITLECSQTMGHDKMYWYQQDPGMELHLIHYSYGVNSTEKGDLSSESTVSRIRTEHFPLTLESARPSHTSQYLCASSESIGAASYNEQFFGPGTRLTVL.

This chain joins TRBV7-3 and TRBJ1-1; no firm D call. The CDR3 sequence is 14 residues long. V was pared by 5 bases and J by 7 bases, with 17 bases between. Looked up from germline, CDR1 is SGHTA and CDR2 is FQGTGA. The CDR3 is CASSTRHPPLEAFF. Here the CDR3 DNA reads TGTGCCAGCAGCACCCGACACCCCCCTCTTGAAGCTTTCTTT.

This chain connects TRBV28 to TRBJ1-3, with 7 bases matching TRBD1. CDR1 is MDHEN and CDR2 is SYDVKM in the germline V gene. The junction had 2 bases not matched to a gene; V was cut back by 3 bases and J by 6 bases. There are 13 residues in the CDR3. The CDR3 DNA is TGTGCCAGCAGTTTGCAGGGGGTAAACACCATATATTTT. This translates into CASSLQGVNTIYF.

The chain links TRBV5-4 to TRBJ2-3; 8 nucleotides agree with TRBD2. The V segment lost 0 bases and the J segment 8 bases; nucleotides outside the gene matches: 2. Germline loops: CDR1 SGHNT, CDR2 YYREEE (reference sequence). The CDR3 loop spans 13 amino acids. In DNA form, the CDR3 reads TGTGCCAGCAGCTTGGCGAGCGGGGGTACGCAGTATTTT. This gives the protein CASSLASGGTQYF. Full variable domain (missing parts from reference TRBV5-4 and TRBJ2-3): ETGVTQSPTHLIKTRGQQVTLRCSSQSGHNTVSWYQQALGQGPQFIFQYYREEENGRGNFPPRFSGLQFPNYSSELNVNALELDDSALYLCASSLASGGTQYFGPGTRLTVL.

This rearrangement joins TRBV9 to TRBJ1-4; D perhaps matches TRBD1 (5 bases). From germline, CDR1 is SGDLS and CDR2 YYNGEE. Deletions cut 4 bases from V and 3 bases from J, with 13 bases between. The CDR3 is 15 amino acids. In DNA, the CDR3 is TGTGCCAGCAGCTCGACAGCAACCCCTAATGAAAAACTGTTTTTT. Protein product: CASSSTATPNEKLFF. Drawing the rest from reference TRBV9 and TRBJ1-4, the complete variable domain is DSGVTQTPKHLITATGQRVTLRCSPRSGDLSVYWYQQSLDQGLQFLIQYYNGEERAKGNILERFSAQQFPDLHSELNLSSLELGDSALYFCASSSTATPNEKLFFGSGTQLSVL.

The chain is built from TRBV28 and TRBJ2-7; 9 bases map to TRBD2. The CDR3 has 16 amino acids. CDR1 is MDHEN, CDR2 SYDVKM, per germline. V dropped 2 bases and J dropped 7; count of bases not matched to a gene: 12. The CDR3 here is CASSLNGGRVLGEQYF. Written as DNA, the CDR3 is TGTGCCAGCAGTTTAAATGGCGGGAGGGTCTTGGGAGAGCAGTACTTC.

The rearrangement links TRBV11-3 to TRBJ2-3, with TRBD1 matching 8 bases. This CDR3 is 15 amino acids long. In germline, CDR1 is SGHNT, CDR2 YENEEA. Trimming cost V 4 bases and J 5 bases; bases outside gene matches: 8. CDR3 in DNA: TGTGCCAGCAGCTCGGACAGGGATCTCAGAGATACGCAGTATTTT. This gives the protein CASSSDRDLRDTQYF. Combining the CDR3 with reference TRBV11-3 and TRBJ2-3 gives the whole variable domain EAGVVQSPRYKIIEKKQPVAFWCNPISGHNTLYWYLQNLGQGPELLIRYENEEAVDDSQLPKDRFSAERLKGVDSTLKIQPAELGDSAVYLCASSSDRDLRDTQYFGPGTRLTVL.

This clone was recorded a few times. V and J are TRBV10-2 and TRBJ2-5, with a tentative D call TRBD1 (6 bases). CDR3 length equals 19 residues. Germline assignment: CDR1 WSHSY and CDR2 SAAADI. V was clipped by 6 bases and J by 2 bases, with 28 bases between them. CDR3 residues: CASRGTRGSGLEIQETQYF. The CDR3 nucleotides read TGCGCCAGCAGGGGAACTAGGGGGAGTGGCCTTGAAATTCAAGAGACCCAGTACTTC.

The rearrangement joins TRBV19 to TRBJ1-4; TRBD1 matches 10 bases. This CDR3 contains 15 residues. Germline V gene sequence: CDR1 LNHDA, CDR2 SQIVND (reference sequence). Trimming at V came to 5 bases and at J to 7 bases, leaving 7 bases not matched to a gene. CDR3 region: CASSETGGDGEKLFF. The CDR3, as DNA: TGTGCCAGTAGTGAGACAGGGGGCGACGGTGAAAAACTGTTTTTT. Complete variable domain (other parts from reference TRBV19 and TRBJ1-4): DGGITQSPKYLFRKEGQNVTLSCEQNLNHDAMYWYRQDPGQGLRLIYYSQIVNDFQKGDIAEGYSVSREKKESFPLTVTSAQKNPTAFYLCASSETGGDGEKLFFGSGTQLSVL.

The CDR3 spells CAITSIAGGYNEQFF. In DNA form, the CDR3 reads TGTGCCATCACCTCCATAGCGGGAGGATACAATGAGCAGTTCTTC. This chain uses TRBV10-3 with TRBJ2-1; 10 bases are shared with TRBD2. Germline CDR1 ENHRY, CDR2 SYGVKD. V lost 7 bases and J lost 4; bases outside the gene matches: 7. This CDR3 is 15 amino acids long.

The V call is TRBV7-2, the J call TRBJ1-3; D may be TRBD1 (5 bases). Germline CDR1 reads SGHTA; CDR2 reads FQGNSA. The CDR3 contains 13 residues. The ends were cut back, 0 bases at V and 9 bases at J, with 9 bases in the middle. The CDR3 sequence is CASSLAGTRTIYF. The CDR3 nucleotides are TGTGCCAGCAGCTTAGCCGGGACTCGCACCATATATTTT.